A single sample is the source of the 2 T cell receptor beta chains below, sequenced in a study of Ad26.COV2.S vaccination and SARS-CoV-2 variants. Measured with immunoSEQ multiplex PCR; TCRdb has only the in-frame clones, and not every one. The sample shows fewer than 400,000 clones, almost 90% of them seen only once. The treatment denotes: 19 received Ad26.COV2.S at low or high dose, single or two shots; about 5 received placebo; per-sample allocation not given. It was on day 63 after the first vaccine or placebo injection that samples were taken. The specimen comprised peripheral blood, sampled in a trial of Ad26.COV2.S vaccine versus placebo. These receptors were taken from a person between 18 and 65 years old who received the Ad26.COV2.S COVID-19 vaccine or a placebo.

This chain joins TRBV10-2 and TRBJ1-2, with D tentatively TRBD1 (5 bases). CDR1 WSHSY and CDR2 SAAADI come from the germline V gene. The V end was cut by 10 bases, the J end by 4 bases, with 13 bases between. The CDR3 spans 12 residues. Written as DNA, the CDR3 is TGCGCCACCGGGGCGGCTCTCTATGGCTACACCTTC. It encodes CATGAALYGYTF.

The chain carries TRBV10-2 and TRBJ2-1; 9 bases align to TRBD2. The ends lost 6 bases at V and 0 bases at J; junction bases unmatched: 9. Germline V gene lookup returns CDR1 WSHSY and CDR2 SAAADI. The CDR3 is 17 residues long. The CDR3 sequence is CASSTVLAGSSYNEQFF. CDR3 DNA: TGCGCCAGCAGCACCGTTCTAGCGGGAAGCTCCTACAATGAGCAGTTCTTC.